This T cell receptor (beta chain) was documented in a study of shared clonotypes between healthy human individuals. Whole-study results and caveats: For sorted subsets, rarefaction showed incomplete sequencing despite large depth. Blood was the only sampled material, and tissue repertoires likely differ.

Note on this clone: Its antigen is unknown.

V was pared by 4 bases and J by 6 bases, with 13 bases between. The CDR3 sequence is 13 residues long. From germline, CDR1 is GTSNPN and CDR2 SVGIG (reference sequence). TCRdb's copy holds only in-frame clones and misses some; the assay was immunoSEQ multiplex PCR. The sample has around 2,000,000 clones; 85% to 95% are singletons. The sequenced material came from naive CD4+ T cells sorted from blood. As for subset: CD45RA+ positively selected. This receptor was obtained from a young man in good health. This chain connects TRBV30 to TRBJ2-1, with D perhaps matching TRBD2 (7 bases). The CDR3 DNA is TGTGCCTGGAATAGGGGGGGGAGCAATGAGCAGTTCTTC. Amino acids: CAWNRGGSNEQFF. Full variable domain (rest looked up from reference TRBV30 and TRBJ2-1): SQTIHQWPATLVQPVGSPLSLECTVEGTSNPNLYWYRQAAGRGLQLLFYSVGIGQISSEVPQNLSASRPQDRQFILSSKKLLLSDSGFYLCAWNRGGSNEQFFGPGTRLTVL.